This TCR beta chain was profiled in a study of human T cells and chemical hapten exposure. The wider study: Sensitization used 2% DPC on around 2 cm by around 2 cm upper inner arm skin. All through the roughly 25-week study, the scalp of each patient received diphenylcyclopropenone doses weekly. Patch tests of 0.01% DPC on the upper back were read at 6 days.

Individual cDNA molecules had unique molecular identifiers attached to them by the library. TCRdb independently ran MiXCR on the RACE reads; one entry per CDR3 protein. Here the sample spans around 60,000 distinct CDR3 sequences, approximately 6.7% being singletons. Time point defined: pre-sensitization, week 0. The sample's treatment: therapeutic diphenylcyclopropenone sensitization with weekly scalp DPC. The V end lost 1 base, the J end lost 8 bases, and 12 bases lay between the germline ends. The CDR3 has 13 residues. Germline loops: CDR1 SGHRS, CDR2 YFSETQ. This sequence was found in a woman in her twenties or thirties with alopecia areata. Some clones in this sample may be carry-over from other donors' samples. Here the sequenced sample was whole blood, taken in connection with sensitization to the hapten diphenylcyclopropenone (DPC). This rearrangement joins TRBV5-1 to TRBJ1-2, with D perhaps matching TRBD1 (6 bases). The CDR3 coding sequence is TGCGCCAGCAGCTTGTTCCCAGGGGACGGCTACACCTTC. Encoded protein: CASSLFPGDGYTF. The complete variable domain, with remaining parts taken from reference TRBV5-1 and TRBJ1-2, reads KAGVTQTPRYLIKTRGQQVTLSCSPISGHRSVSWYQQTPGQGLQFLFEYFSETQRNKGNFPGRFSGRQFSNSRSEMNVSTLELGDSALYLCASSLFPGDGYTFGSGTRLTVV.